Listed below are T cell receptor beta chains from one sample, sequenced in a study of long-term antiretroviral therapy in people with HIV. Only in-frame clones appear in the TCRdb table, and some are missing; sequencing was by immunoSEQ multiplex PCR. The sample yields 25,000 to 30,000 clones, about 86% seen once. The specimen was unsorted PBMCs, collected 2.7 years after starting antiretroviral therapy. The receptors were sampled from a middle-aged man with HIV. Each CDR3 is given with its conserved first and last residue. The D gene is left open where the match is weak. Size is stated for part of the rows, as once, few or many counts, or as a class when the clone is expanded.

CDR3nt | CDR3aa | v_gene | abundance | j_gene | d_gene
TGTGCCAGCAGCCGCCATCAGGGGGCGATAGGCGGGGCTCAGCCCCAGCATTTT | CASSRHQGAIGGAQPQHF | TRBV28 | once | TRBJ1-5 | TRBD1
TGTGCCAGCAGTTACTCCGCAGGGGCGGGCGGGGAGCTGTTTTTT | CASSYSAGAGGELFF | TRBV11-3 | - | TRBJ2-2 | -
TGTGCCAGCAGCCCCCAAAAGGGGGGAGAGACCCAGTACTTC | CASSPQKGGETQYF | TRBV4-2 | - | TRBJ2-5 | -
TGTGCCAGCAGCGTAGAAGGGGCCACAGATACGCAGTATTTT | CASSVEGATDTQYF | TRBV9 | - | TRBJ2-3 | -
TGCGCCTCCACGCGAGGGGGCGCGATGGATACGCAGTATTTT | CASTRGGAMDTQYF | TRBV4-1 | - | TRBJ2-3 | TRBD1
TGTGCTAGTGGTTGGAGCTCGCGAGATACGCAGTATTTT | CASGWSSRDTQYF | TRBV12-5 | - | TRBJ2-3 | -
TGTGCCAGTAGTGTTCCGGGACAGGGGGTGTACGAGCAGTACTTC | CASSVPGQGVYEQYF | TRBV19 | - | TRBJ2-7 | TRBD1
TGCAGCGTTGGACGTCCGGGATCGAACACTGAAGCTTTCTTT | CSVGRPGSNTEAFF | TRBV29-1 | - | TRBJ1-1 | -
TGCGCCAGCAGCCCGGAAGGGCACTTTATGGGGCCAGATACGCAGTATTTT | CASSPEGHFMGPDTQYF | TRBV5-1 | - | TRBJ2-3 | -
TGTGCCAGCAGCCAAGATATATGGCCGAACACTGAAGCTTTCTTT | CASSQDIWPNTEAFF | TRBV14 | - | TRBJ1-1 | -
TGTGCCAGCTCACCGCCCACAGGGAAAAGAGCCTACGAGCAGTACTTC | CASSPPTGKRAYEQYF | TRBV18 | - | TRBJ2-7 | -
TGTGCCAGCACCCGAAGGGGAGCGGGAGATACGCAGTATTTT | CASTRRGAGDTQYF | TRBV9 | - | TRBJ2-3 | -
TGCGCCATCCTAGCTCTGGGAAACGAGCAGTACTTC | CAILALGNEQYF | TRBV10-2 | - | TRBJ2-7 | -
TGCGCCAGCAGCCCACCTACCAGAGGCAATGAGCAGTTCTTC | CASSPPTRGNEQFF | TRBV4-1 | - | TRBJ2-1 | -
TGTGCCAGCAGCCCAACAGGGGAGAATGAGCAGTTCTTC | CASSPTGENEQFF | TRBV7-9 | once | TRBJ2-1 | TRBD1
TGTGCCAGCAGAGGGACTAGCGGCTCCCGGGCAGATACGCAGTATTTT | CASRGTSGSRADTQYF | TRBV9 | - | TRBJ2-3 | TRBD2
TGTGCCAGCAGTTTATTATATATTTGGCAGGGGGCAAAGAACACTGAAGCTTTCTTT | CASSLLYIWQGAKNTEAFF | TRBV28 | once | TRBJ1-1 | TRBD1
TGTGCCAGCAGGGCCGGGACGGCGATAGCCTACGAGCAGTACTTC | CASRAGTAIAYEQYF | TRBV27 | - | TRBJ2-7 | -
TGCGCCAGCAGCTTGGATCTAGCGGGGAACACCGGGGAGCTGTTTTTT | CASSLDLAGNTGELFF | TRBV5-1 | - | TRBJ2-2 | TRBD2
TGTGCCAGCAGTGATAGGTCAGCCCGTACAGATACGCAGTATTTT | CASSDRSARTDTQYF | TRBV6-1 | - | TRBJ2-3 | -
TGTGCCAGCAGTGGGGATCCCCAGGGGGGTCAGCCCCAGCATTTT | CASSGDPQGGQPQHF | TRBV2 | few | TRBJ1-5 | TRBD1
TGCGCCAGCAGCCAAACAACTAGCGGCCCCACCGGGGAGCTGTTTTTT | CASSQTTSGPTGELFF | TRBV4-3 | - | TRBJ2-2 | TRBD2
TGCGCCAGCAGCCAGGACACCAGCGGTGGGGCCAACGTCCTGACTTTC | CASSQDTSGGANVLTF | TRBV4-3 | - | TRBJ2-6 | -
TGTGCCAGCAGTGAAGGGGAACCCCTTGGGGGCTACACCTTC | CASSEGEPLGGYTF | TRBV2 | once | TRBJ1-2 | -
TGTGCCACCAGCAGAGTCACAGCCGCTAACTATGGCTACACCTTC | CATSRVTAANYGYTF | TRBV15 | - | TRBJ1-2 | -
TGTGCCAGCAGTTCCTCACCGTTGGAGACCCAGTACTTC | CASSSSPLETQYF | TRBV6-5 | - | TRBJ2-5 | -
TGTGCCAGCAGCTTAGCAGGGGTTGAGGACACTGAAGCTTTCTTT | CASSLAGVEDTEAFF | TRBV7-2 | - | TRBJ1-1 | -
TGTGCCAGTAGCACCGCCGGGAGCGGCGGGGAGCTGTTTTTT | CASSTAGSGGELFF | TRBV19 | - | TRBJ2-2 | -
TGTGCCTTATGGACTAGCGGGAGTTACGAGCAGTACTTC | CALWTSGSYEQYF | TRBV30 | - | TRBJ2-7 | TRBD2
TGTGCCAGCATCCCACTTTTGGGATTGGGGGAAAAGAAGTCGAGAGCTTTCTTT | CASIPLLGLGEKKSRAFF | TRBV7-9 | - | TRBJ1-1 | -
TGTGCCAGCAGCTTAGGGGGGGGGACAGGCACCTACGAGCAGTACTTC | CASSLGGGTGTYEQYF | TRBV7-2 | once | TRBJ2-7 | -
TGTGCCAGCACCCAGTTAGCGGGTACCTACGAGCAGTACTTC | CASTQLAGTYEQYF | TRBV7-2 | medium-sized | TRBJ2-7 | TRBD2
TGCGCCAGCACCTCTGGGACAGGGGCGAGGGAGCAGTACTTC | CASTSGTGAREQYF | TRBV4-1 | few | TRBJ2-7 | TRBD1
TGTGCCAGCAGCTTGGAGGGCGGAGCCTCTGGAAACACCATATATTTT | CASSLEGGASGNTIYF | TRBV28 | - | TRBJ1-3 | -
TGTGCCAGCGCAGGGGTAGCGGGGGTTAAGAGAAGCCAGTACTTC | CASAGVAGVKRSQYF | TRBV5-6 | - | TRBJ2-5 | TRBD2
TGTGCCAGCAGGTCTGTGGCAAACCAAGAGACCCAGTACTTC | CASRSVANQETQYF | TRBV5-6 | - | TRBJ2-5 | -
TGTGCCAGCAGCCCAGGACAGGGGCCTTTTGTCTATGGCTACACCTTC | CASSPGQGPFVYGYTF | TRBV13 | - | TRBJ1-2 | TRBD1
TGTGCCAGCAGCCACAGAGGGAGGAACGAAAAACTGTTTTTT | CASSHRGRNEKLFF | TRBV6-5 | - | TRBJ1-4 | -
TGTGCCAGCAGCCAAGAAGGAAGGAGCGGCAATCAGCCCCAGCATTTT | CASSQEGRSGNQPQHF | TRBV4-2 | - | TRBJ1-5 | -
TGTGCCAGCAGTATTAACTCACACGCCCCCACTGAAGCTTTCTTT | CASSINSHAPTEAFF | TRBV6-4 | - | TRBJ1-1 | -
TGTGCCAGCAGCTTCGGCGGGGGGGGGTTCTACGAGCAGTACTTC | CASSFGGGGFYEQYF | TRBV11-2 | - | TRBJ2-7 | TRBD2
TGTGCCAGCAGCTTAGGATACGCGGGGCGGACTGAAGCTTTCTTT | CASSLGYAGRTEAFF | TRBV7-8 | - | TRBJ1-1 | -
TGTGCCAGCAGATCTCCAAGGCCGAGGACAACGGGTACCTACGAGCAGTACTTC | CASRSPRPRTTGTYEQYF | TRBV28 | once | TRBJ2-7 | -
TGTGCCAGCAGCTTATCGGCTAGCGGGGGGTGGGAGACCCAGTACTTC | CASSLSASGGWETQYF | TRBV7-2 | - | TRBJ2-5 | TRBD2
TGTGCCAGCAGCACCCCGACAGGGGGCCAAGAGACCCAGTACTTC | CASSTPTGGQETQYF | TRBV21-1 | - | TRBJ2-5 | -
TGTGCCAGCAGTTACGGGACAGGGCAACAGTTCTTC | CASSYGTGQQFF | TRBV6-5 | - | TRBJ2-1 | TRBD1